These T cell receptor beta chains were read from a single sample in a study of early T cells in non-severe SARS-CoV-2 infection. TCRdb redid the calling of the 5' RACE reads with MiXCR, one entry per CDR3 protein. The table records more than 45,000 distinct CDR3 sequences, less than 15% of them present only once. Sequencing was carried out using whole blood. The receptors originated from an adult who was a healthcare worker with PCR-confirmed SARS-CoV-2 infection or an uninfected control (not recorded which). Each CDR3 is given with its conserved first and last residue.

V gene	J gene	CDR3 protein
TRBV27	TRBJ1-1	CASSRPGHQNTEAFF
TRBV12-3/TRBV12-4	TRBJ2-1	CASRLGQGDNEQFF
TRBV7-2	TRBJ2-2	CASSFDRAKNTGELFF
TRBV9	TRBJ2-3	CASSEGGPADTQYF
TRBV13	TRBJ1-1	CASSPHNRVNTEAFF
TRBV6-6	TRBJ1-1	CASSRQLNTEAFF
TRBV18	TRBJ1-6	CASSPVAGYNSPLHF
TRBV11-2	TRBJ2-7	CASSLGLVTGTYEQYF
TRBV6-1	TRBJ2-7	CASSEVAQGASFSYEQYF
TRBV5-4	TRBJ1-4	CASSLKGHQTEKLFF
TRBV5-1	TRBJ1-4	CASSHGTGPTNEKLFF
TRBV7-2	TRBJ2-7	CASSLRQRGSHRYEQYF
TRBV20-1	TRBJ2-3	CSAILREGTDTQYF
TRBV12-3/TRBV12-4	TRBJ2-2	CASRPGTLTGELFF
TRBV11-2	TRBJ2-2	CASSLVGSTGELFF